The text below deals with one T cell receptor (beta chain). The antigen is not known. One entry per CDR3 protein results from TCRdb running MiXCR on the 5' RACE reads. Here the sample spans 400,000 to 550,000 distinct CDR3 sequences, roughly a quarter being singletons. Per germline, CDR1 MNHEY and CDR2 SVGAGI. V was shortened by 4 bases and J by 4 bases, with 17 bases between the two germline ends. The CDR3 has 15 residues. The entry originates in a study of identical twins. Findings of the study overall: Beta clonotypes that were abundant in cord blood contained fewer insertions, a pattern absent from memory repertoires.

The same sample was also studied in work on T cells expressing NK-cell markers. This second study notes: Eight donors were sequenced, seven testing HCMV-seropositive and one testing seronegative. Each of about six donors carried dominant NKG2C+ clonotypes accounting for about 1.0-7.0% of CD8+ T cells.

The sequenced sample was CD4+ T cells sorted from blood. The V call is TRBV6-5, the J call TRBJ2-7; weak D call: TRBD1 (8 bases). The receptor comes from a woman under 30 in good health. The CDR3 protein is CASSSTGGAGYEQYF. CDR3 nucleotides: TGTGCCAGCAGTTCCACAGGGGGAGCGGGATACGAGCAGTACTTC.